The 30 T cell receptor beta chains below come from one sample, sequenced in a study of control samples from healthy donors and cancer patients. Using immunoSEQ multiplex PCR, the repertoire was profiled, and TCRdb retains in-frame clones only, with some absent. The sample lists some 140,000 clones, 90% to 95% occurring once. Sequencing was carried out using PBMCs. These receptors all come from a man in his sixties with colorectal cancer.

DNA of the CDR3: TGTGCCAGCAGCCAAGCGGGGACAGTCTACAATGAGCAGTTCTTC. This encodes CASSQAGTVYNEQFF. The chain combines TRBV3-1 (or the pseudogene TRBV3-2) with TRBJ2-1; 7 bases match TRBD1. The germline CDR1 and CDR2 sequences are LGHDT and YNNKEL (reference sequence). The CDR3 is made up of 15 amino acids. The V gene end was trimmed by 1 base and the J gene end by 3 bases; junction bases not matched to a gene: 3.

The rearrangement links TRBV2 to TRBJ2-2; the match to TRBD1 covers 7 bases. The CDR3 consists of 14 residues. Unmatched junction bases numbered 7, after V lost 8 bases and J lost 4 bases. Looked up from germline, CDR1 is SNHLY and CDR2 is FYNNEI. This CDR3 reads CASEGTEGTGELFF. In DNA form, the CDR3 reads TGTGCCAGCGAGGGGACAGAGGGCACCGGGGAGCTGTTTTTT.

The chain links TRBV3-1 (or the pseudogene TRBV3-2) to TRBJ2-2, with a possible D match to TRBD2 (6 bases). The V gene lost 5 bases and the J gene lost 5 bases, with 15 bases spanning the gap. The CDR3 spans 15 residues. The germline V gene has CDR1 LGHDT and CDR2 YNNKEL (reference sequence). CDR3 bases: TGTGCCAGCAGCTCATCGACTAGTGGGACCGGGGAGCTGTTTTTT. This sequence encodes CASSSSTSGTGELFF.

V gene TRBV27 combines with J gene TRBJ2-1; TRBD2 matches 8 bases. CDR3 length equals 18 residues. Losses at the gene ends were 4 bases for V and 4 bases for J; bases not matched to a gene: 15. Germline CDR1 MNHEY, CDR2 SMNVEV (reference sequence). In nucleotides, the CDR3 is TGTGCCAGCAGTTCCCCTAGCGGGTCTGGGAACCGGTACAATGAGCAGTTCTTC. Encoded protein: CASSSPSGSGNRYNEQFF.

This rearrangement joins TRBV7-6 to TRBJ2-7; D is undetermined. Per germline, CDR1 SGHVS and CDR2 FNYEAQ. V dropped 3 bases and J dropped 0 bases, with 12 bases sitting between them. The CDR3 spans 15 residues. The DNA of the CDR3 is TGTGCCAGCAGCTTGGGAAGTTTAAGCTCCTACGAGCAGTACTTC. Translated: CASSLGSLSSYEQYF.

This chain links TRBV19 with TRBJ2-2; maybe TRBD1 (5 bases). Germline V CDR1 and CDR2: LNHDA, SQIVND (reference sequence). This CDR3 has 15 amino acids. V dropped 1 base and J dropped 6 bases, with 12 bases sitting between them. DNA of the CDR3: TGTGCCAGTAGTATAGCGCAGGGTTCGCCCGGGGAGCTGTTTTTT. Its protein product is CASSIAQGSPGELFF.

V and J are TRBV19 and TRBJ2-7; a weak D match, TRBD2 (6 bases). The CDR3 sequence is 15 residues long. The V end lost 1 base, the J end lost 3 bases, and 13 bases lay between the germline ends. Germline CDR1 is LNHDA and CDR2 is SQIVND (reference sequence). Here the CDR3 DNA reads TGTGCCAGTAGTATAGGAGCTAGCGCGCACTACGAGCAGTACTTC. It codes for CASSIGASAHYEQYF.

This chain connects TRBV4-1 to TRBJ2-5; no definite D call. CDR3 length: 15 amino acids. CDR1 and CDR2 from the germline V gene are MGHRA and YSYEKL. Deletions cut 0 bases from V and 2 bases from J, with 10 bases between. The CDR3 spells CASSQDRVQQETQYF. In DNA, the CDR3 is TGCGCCAGCAGCCAAGATCGGGTCCAACAAGAGACCCAGTACTTC.

The chain recombines TRBV9 with TRBJ1-2; possible D gene TRBD1, 6 bases. V was pared by 4 bases and J by 7 bases, with 20 bases between. The germline V gene encodes CDR1 SGDLS and CDR2 YYNGEE. There are 15 residues in the CDR3. The CDR3 coding sequence is TGTGCCAGCAGCCCCTCCCGGGGGGGCGCGAGTGGCTACACCTTC. It encodes CASSPSRGGASGYTF. Variable domain in full (rest from reference TRBV9 and TRBJ1-2): DSGVTQTPKHLITATGQRVTLRCSPRSGDLSVYWYQQSLDQGLQFLIQYYNGEERAKGNILERFSAQQFPDLHSELNLSSLELGDSALYFCASSPSRGGASGYTFGSGTRLTVV.

The J gene is TRBJ2-2, the V gene TRBV15; 7 bases agree with TRBD1. V was clipped by 2 bases and J by 3 bases; unmatched bases: 12. The germline CDR1 and CDR2 sequences are LNHNV and YYDKDF (reference sequence). This CDR3 is 18 amino acids long. The CDR3 reads CATSRLRRQGRDTGELFF. CDR3 coding DNA: TGTGCCACCAGCAGACTTAGGAGACAGGGTCGTGACACCGGGGAGCTGTTTTTT.

This clone has only one observation. The rearrangement links TRBV13 to TRBJ2-5; 8 bases map to TRBD1. CDR1 and CDR2 (germline): PRHDT, FYEKMQ (reference sequence). This CDR3 contains 17 residues. V lost 5 bases to trimming and J lost 1 base; unmatched junction nucleotides: 12. The CDR3 DNA reads as TGTGCCAGCAGCCTACGGGGCCTTACAGGGGGCCAAGAGACCCAGTACTTC. Protein sequence: CASSLRGLTGGQETQYF.

This chain links TRBV4-3 with TRBJ1-2; TRBD1 matches 9 bases. CDR3 length: 14 residues. CDR1 and CDR2 (germline): LGHNA, YSLEER. V was clipped by 4 bases and J by 5 bases; unmatched bases: 5. The CDR3 sequence is CASSPGQGSYGYTF. CDR3 bases: TGCGCCAGCAGCCCTGGACAGGGGTCTTATGGCTACACCTTC.

The J gene is TRBJ2-5, the V gene TRBV7-2, with 13 bases aligning to TRBD2. V gave up 5 bases and J gave up 4 bases; unmatched junction bases: 4. CDR3 size: 15 residues. Germline V gene sequence: CDR1 SGHTA, CDR2 FQGNSA. The CDR3 here is CASSAGLAGSETQYF. The CDR3 bases are TGTGCCAGCAGCGCGGGACTAGCGGGGTCAGAGACCCAGTACTTC.

This sequence joins TRBV18 and TRBJ1-4; D unresolved. There are 13 residues in the CDR3. The V and J ends lost 3 bases and 5 bases respectively, with 7 bases between them. Germline V lookup: CDR1 KGHSH, CDR2 LQKENI. CDR3 bases: TGTGCCAGCTCACCCGCGCGAAATGAAAAACTGTTTTTT. This gives the protein CASSPARNEKLFF.

V gene TRBV27 combines with J gene TRBJ1-4; unclear D gene. V was clipped by 3 bases and J by 2 bases, with 7 bases between them. CDR1 is MNHEY and CDR2 is SMNVEV in the germline V gene (reference sequence). CDR3 length equals 14 residues. CDR3 in amino acids: CASSFRQTNEKLFF. The CDR3 nucleotides are TGTGCCAGCAGTTTCAGGCAGACTAATGAAAAACTGTTTTTT. Full variable domain (remainder filled in from reference TRBV27 and TRBJ1-4): EAQVTQNPRYLITVTGKKLTVTCSQNMNHEYMSWYRQDPGLGLRQIYYSMNVEVTDKGDVPEGYKVSRKEKRNFPLILESPSPNQTSLYFCASSFRQTNEKLFFGSGTQLSVL.

The chain combines TRBV6-5 with TRBJ2-7; no definite D call. Deletions cut 2 bases from V and 0 bases from J, with 5 bases between. The CDR3 covers 13 residues. Germline CDR1 is MNHEY and CDR2 is SVGAGI. This CDR3 reads CASSYRSSYEQYF. The CDR3 region has the DNA TGTGCCAGCAGTTACAGGAGCTCCTACGAGCAGTACTTC.

The J gene is TRBJ2-7, the V gene TRBV6-5, with D tentatively TRBD1 (6 bases). The germline CDR1 and CDR2 sequences are MNHEY and SVGAGI. The CDR3 has 15 residues. V lost 0 bases and J lost 4, with 13 bases in between. The CDR3 spells CASSYSDSRSYEQYF. Written as DNA, the CDR3 is TGTGCCAGCAGTTACTCGGACAGTCGCAGTTACGAGCAGTACTTC.

V usage is TRBV2 and J usage is TRBJ1-2, with 10 bases identical to TRBD1. Germline CDR1 reads SNHLY; CDR2 reads FYNNEI. With V trimmed by 7 bases and J by 5 bases, 7 bases remained unmatched. The CDR3 loop spans 14 amino acids. The CDR3 nucleotides are TGTGCCAGCATGCGACAGGGGGCGGGGTATGGCTACACCTTC. As protein: CASMRQGAGYGYTF.

This chain connects TRBV5-1 to TRBJ2-2, with TRBD1 matching 11 bases. The CDR3 loop spans 15 amino acids. With 4 bases clipped from V and 6 bases from J, the junction kept 5 bases outside the gene matches. Germline CDR1 is SGHRS and CDR2 is YFSETQ. The CDR3 bases are TGCGCCAGCAGCCGGGACAGGGGGTCCGCCGGGGAGCTGTTTTTT. Translated, it gives CASSRDRGSAGELFF.

The rearrangement links TRBV15 to TRBJ2-5; D is ambiguous. CDR1 and CDR2 from the germline V gene are LNHNV and YYDKDF (reference sequence). The CDR3 length is 14 residues. The germline V and J ends were trimmed by 0 bases and 2 bases, with 7 bases remaining between them. The CDR3 DNA sequence: TGTGCCACCAGCAGAGAGGGGATTCAAGAGACCCAGTACTTC. Translating gives CATSREGIQETQYF.

V gene TRBV6-5 combines with J gene TRBJ1-1; D call uncertain. Trimming left V 4 bases short and J 0 bases short, with 6 bases between. The length of the CDR3 is 13 residues. Germline V gives CDR1 MNHEY, CDR2 SVGAGI. The CDR3 is CASSSYMNTEAFF. The CDR3, as DNA: TGTGCCAGCAGTTCTTATATGAACACTGAAGCTTTCTTT.

This clone has a single count. The chain employs TRBV27 and TRBJ2-2; TRBD1 aligns across 7 bases. Losses at the gene ends were 5 bases for V and 5 bases for J; bases not matched to a gene: 5. CDR1 is MNHEY and CDR2 is SMNVEV in the germline V gene (reference sequence). The length of the CDR3 is 14 residues. Here the CDR3 reads CASSLTTGTGELFF. In DNA form, the CDR3 reads TGTGCCAGCAGTCTCACGACAGGGACCGGGGAGCTGTTTTTT.

The rearrangement links TRBV2 to TRBJ1-2; a weak D match, TRBD1 (5 bases). The CDR3 is 11 residues long. Trimming shortened V by 5 bases and J by 5 bases, and 6 bases separated the two germline ends. Germline V lookup: CDR1 SNHLY, CDR2 FYNNEI. The CDR3 spells CASSRGYGYTF. The CDR3 nucleotides are TGTGCCAGCAGTAGGGGTTATGGCTACACCTTC.

The rearrangement joins TRBV7-8 to TRBJ1-1; the D gene is possibly TRBD1 (5 bases). V was trimmed by 1 base and J by 5 bases, leaving 17 bases between them. Per germline, CDR1 SGHVS and CDR2 FQNEAQ. The length of the CDR3 is 16 residues. CDR3 coding DNA: TGTGCCAGCAGCTTAGGCGGCAGGGCGTCGGGTACTGAAGCTTTCTTT. It translates to CASSLGGRASGTEAFF.

This clone was found once. The sample has other DNA sequences that encode this CDR3 too. This sequence joins TRBV6-5 and TRBJ1-4; D gene uncertain. The germline gives CDR1 MNHEY, CDR2 SVGAGI. Trimming removed 0 bases at V and 5 bases at J, with 7 bases between. The CDR3 is made up of 14 amino acids. CDR3 sequence (DNA): TGTGCCAGCAGTTACTCTGGACGGAATGAAAAACTGTTTTTT. This gives the protein CASSYSGRNEKLFF.

V and J are TRBV18 and TRBJ1-5; 7 positions match TRBD1. The V gene end was trimmed by 1 base and the J gene end by 0 bases; junction bases not matched to a gene: 9. CDR3 size: 18 residues. Germline V gives CDR1 KGHSH, CDR2 LQKENI. The CDR3 DNA is TGTGCCAGCTCACCACGATCGGGACAGAGTAATAGCAATCAGCCCCAGCATTTT. It is translated as CASSPRSGQSNSNQPQHF.

V and J are TRBV19 and TRBJ2-3; TRBD1 or TRBD2 may be the D gene (7 bases each). CDR3 size: 15 residues. V lost 4 bases and J 2 bases, leaving 13 bases between the germline ends. CDR1 is LNHDA, CDR2 SQIVND, per germline (reference sequence). The CDR3 is CASSTQGGVTDTQYF. CDR3 nucleotide sequence: TGTGCCAGTAGTACGCAGGGGGGGGTCACAGATACGCAGTATTTT.

The chain couples TRBV20-1 to TRBJ1-4; no definite D call. The CDR3 runs 16 residues. Deletions cut 3 bases from V and 1 base from J, with 15 bases between. Germline V gene lookup returns CDR1 DFQATT and CDR2 SNEGSKA (reference sequence). The CDR3 loop is CSASHGSPRTNEKLFF. The CDR3 coding sequence is TGCAGTGCTAGTCATGGCAGCCCCCGAACTAATGAAAAACTGTTTTTT.

The rearrangement links TRBV19 to TRBJ1-6, with TRBD1 matching 7 bases. The CDR3 spans 14 residues. Germline lookup yields CDR1 LNHDA and CDR2 SQIVND (reference sequence). V gave up 9 bases and J gave up 7 bases; unmatched junction bases: 9. Here the CDR3 reads CASSVTGANSPLHF. The CDR3 DNA reads as TGTGCCAGCAGCGTCACAGGGGCCAATTCACCCCTCCACTTT.

The chain recombines TRBV29-1 with TRBJ2-2; possibly TRBD2 for D (7 bases). Trimming took 7 bases from V and 1 from J, leaving 13 bases between them. The germline V gene has CDR1 SQVTM and CDR2 ANQGSEA. This CDR3 is 14 amino acids long. In nucleotides, the CDR3 is TGCAGCGCCAGGCGGGGGCAGAACACCGGGGAGCTGTTTTTT. Its translation is CSARRGQNTGELFF.